This T cell receptor (beta chain) was sequenced in a study of STAT3 mutations in large granular lymphocyte leukemia. Overall study findings and caveats: Persisting codominant clonotypes may have hidden a small pathogenic clone. Every T-LGLL patient had at least one immunodominant TCRbeta clonotype.

Germline CDR1 reads SNHLY; CDR2 reads FYNNEI. V was clipped by 2 bases and J by 6 bases, with 15 bases between them. The CDR3 length is 15 residues. Worth noting for this clone: Its antigen is not identified.

Method: immunoSEQ multiplex PCR; TCRdb's copy keeps in-frame clones and lacks some. Of 30,000 to 45,000 clones in the sample, approximately 90% were seen once. Input material: PBMCs. The chain has TRBV2 and TRBJ2-3; D call uncertain. The clonotype comes from a human donor with T large granular lymphocyte leukemia. Some clones in this sample may be carry-over from other donors' samples. The CDR3 loop is CASSEHATPADTQYF. The DNA for the CDR3 is TGTGCCAGCAGTGAACATGCTACCCCCGCGGATACGCAGTATTTT.